This is a list of T cell receptor beta chains from one sample in a study of blood T cell repertoires in COVID-19. Assay used: immunoSEQ multiplex PCR; TCRdb lists only in-frame clones, some missing. Among some 460,000 clones listed, roughly 85% were seen once. Sequencing input: PBMCs or T cells enriched from blood (not recorded which). These TCRs come from a woman aged 18-29 years with acute COVID-19. CDR3s include the opening cysteine and the closing phenylalanine or tryptophan. D genes are given only for firm matches. Part of the rows lack a size; the others show once, few, many or a class for expanded clones.

CDR3 length | D gene | clone size | J gene | V gene | CDR3 protein | CDR3 DNA
17 | TRBD1 | . | TRBJ1-2 | TRBV19 | CASSPYGQDSQYYGYTF | TGTGCCAGTAGTCCCTATGGACAGGACTCGCAATACTATGGCTACACCTTC
17 | . | . | TRBJ2-3 | TRBV6-1 | CASSEIKGGALTDTQYF | TGTGCCAGCAGTGAAATAAAGGGAGGTGCGCTCACAGATACGCAGTATTTT
15 | . | . | TRBJ1-1 | TRBV5-4 | CASSLAGQKNTEAFF | TGTGCCAGCAGCTTGGCCGGACAGAAGAACACTGAAGCTTTCTTT
12 | . | . | TRBJ2-7 | TRBV2 | CASSEEAYEQYF | TGTGCCAGCAGTGAGGAGGCCTACGAGCAGTACTTC
13 | . | . | TRBJ1-2 | TRBV27 | CATRATYSGGYTF | TGTGCCACCAGAGCTACTTACTCAGGGGGCTACACCTTC
13 | TRBD1 | . | TRBJ1-1 | TRBV2 | CASSAQGDTEAFF | TGTGCCAGCAGTGCTCAGGGGGACACTGAAGCTTTCTTT
14 | . | . | TRBJ1-2 | TRBV4-2 | CASSQDTGDYGYTF | TGTGCCAGCAGCCAAGATACGGGGGACTATGGCTACACCTTC
13 | . | . | TRBJ1-5 | TRBV10-3 | CAISEVRGQPQHF | TGTGCCATCAGTGAGGTGAGAGGGCAGCCCCAGCATTTT
15 | . | once | TRBJ1-1 | TRBV18 | CASSQEQGRNTEAFF | TGTGCCAGCTCGCAGGAACAGGGTAGGAACACTGAAGCTTTCTTT
15 | TRBD1 | . | TRBJ1-6 | TRBV25-1 | CASGRGQGYNSPLHF | TGTGCCAGCGGGCGAGGACAGGGCTATAATTCACCCCTCCACTTT
14 | . | . | TRBJ1-6 | TRBV3-1/TRBV3-2 | CASSPNRDNSPLHF | TGTGCCAGCAGCCCAAACCGAGATAATTCACCCCTCCACTTT
15 | TRBD1 | . | TRBJ1-1 | TRBV9 | CASSVNDRGRTEAFF | TGTGCCAGCAGCGTAAACGACAGGGGGAGGACTGAAGCTTTCTTT